The 10 T cell receptor beta chains presented below share a single source sample, sequenced in a study of shared clonotypes between healthy human individuals. Naive-designated CD8 cells lacked CD45RO, were positively enriched for CCR7, and omitted terminally differentiated effector memory CD45RA+ cells. Libraries were prepared by immunoSEQ multiplex PCR; TCRdb keeps only in-frame clonotypes and omits some of them. This table has about 2.2 million clones, about 93% appearing once. Sequencing input: naive CD8+ T cells from PBMCs. These receptors originate from a man aged 18 to 30 in good health. Some clones in this sample may be carry-over from other donors' samples.

The chain combines TRBV7-9 with TRBJ2-1; a possible D gene is TRBD1 (5 bases). Germline V gene sequence: CDR1 SEHNR, CDR2 FQNEAQ (reference sequence). This CDR3 has 14 amino acids. Trimming left V 5 bases short and J 6 bases short, with 14 bases between. The CDR3 DNA sequence: TGTGCCAGCAGCCCCAGGGTATTAAGCAATGAGCAGTTCTTC. It translates to CASSPRVLSNEQFF.

Regarding this clone: Additional DNA sequences in this sample encode the identical CDR3. The V and J genes are TRBV27 and TRBJ2-7; 10 bases match TRBD1. V shed 2 bases, J shed 4 bases, and the junction held 2 bases outside the gene matches. The CDR3 spans 14 residues. Germline CDR1 is MNHEY and CDR2 is SMNVEV (reference sequence). The CDR3: CASSLRQGAYEQYF. The CDR3, as DNA: TGTGCCAGCAGTTTAAGACAGGGGGCTTACGAGCAGTACTTC.

The chain uses TRBV7-6 and TRBJ2-3, with TRBD2 matching 14 bases. After removal of 5 bases from V and 4 bases from J, the junction contained 14 bases not matched to a gene. CDR1 is SGHVS, CDR2 FNYEAQ, per germline. The CDR3 has 19 residues. CDR3 coding DNA: TGTGCCAGCAGCCTAACCCCCCTAGGGACTAGCGGGAGCCCAGATACGCAGTATTTT. The encoded protein is CASSLTPLGTSGSPDTQYF.

The chain employs TRBV29-1 and TRBJ2-1, with D possibly TRBD2 on 5 matching bases. In germline, CDR1 is SQVTM, CDR2 ANQGSEA. V dropped 4 bases and J dropped 7 bases, with 8 bases sitting between them. The CDR3 extends over 11 amino acids. The CDR3 DNA reads as TGCAGCGTTGTCCGAGGGAATGAGCAGTTCTTC. It is translated as CSVVRGNEQFF.

This rearrangement joins TRBV29-1 to TRBJ2-1; 8 bases are a match to TRBD2. V lost 7 bases, J lost 5 bases, and 7 bases stayed unmatched. CDR1 SQVTM and CDR2 ANQGSEA come from the germline V gene. The CDR3 runs 13 residues. The CDR3 loop reads CSARGGGHNEQFF. CDR3 coding DNA: TGCAGCGCCCGGGGGGGCGGGCACAATGAGCAGTTCTTC.

As to this clone: The sample holds other DNA sequences that translate to the same CDR3. The rearrangement joins TRBV7-9 to TRBJ2-3; D is uncertain. Trimming took off 5 bases at V and 4 bases at J, with 7 bases between the two ends. CDR3 length: 12 residues. The germline gives CDR1 SEHNR, CDR2 FQNEAQ (reference sequence). CDR3 amino acids: CASSLGPDTQYF. The CDR3, as DNA: TGTGCCAGCAGCCTAGGCCCAGATACGCAGTATTTT.

The chain combines TRBV5-5 with TRBJ2-7; 8 bases align to TRBD1. The CDR3 is 15 residues long. Germline lookup yields CDR1 SGHKS and CDR2 YYEKEE (reference sequence). V gave up 0 bases and J gave up 4 bases; unmatched junction bases: 6. CDR3 in DNA: TGTGCCAGCAGCTTGGAGGACAGGGTTGGGTACGAGCAGTACTTC. Encoded protein: CASSLEDRVGYEQYF.

V gene TRBV5-6 combines with J gene TRBJ2-1; 10 nucleotides line up with TRBD2. Germline CDR1 SGHDT, CDR2 YYEEEE. With 0 bases clipped from V and 10 bases from J, the junction kept 13 bases outside the gene matches. The CDR3 is made up of 17 amino acids. Written as DNA, the CDR3 is TGTGCCAGCAGCTTGGGTCCCATCCCTAGCGGGAGCGCAGAGCAGTTCTTC. It codes for CASSLGPIPSGSAEQFF. The full variable domain, with the rest looked up from reference TRBV5-6 and TRBJ2-1, is DAGVTQSPTHLIKTRGQQVTLRCSPKSGHDTVSWYQQALGQGPQFIFQYYEEEERQRGNFPDRFSGHQFPNYSSELNVNALLLGDSALYLCASSLGPIPSGSAEQFFGPGTRLTVL.

This clone was recorded only once. The sample contains more than one DNA sequence encoding this CDR3. The rearrangement joins TRBV27 to TRBJ2-7; the D gene is possibly TRBD2 (5 bases). V was pared by 3 bases and J by 5 bases, with 8 bases between. Germline V CDR1 and CDR2: MNHEY, SMNVEV (reference sequence). This CDR3 is 12 amino acids long. The CDR3 loop is CASSFTGNEQYF. Here the CDR3 DNA reads TGTGCCAGCAGTTTTACGGGGAACGAGCAGTACTTC.

In its sample, this clone was seen once. This sample also contains other DNA sequences that code for the same CDR3. V gene TRBV5-1 combines with J gene TRBJ2-1, with D unresolved. Trimming stripped 2 bases from V and 4 bases from J, with 4 bases between. Germline V gives CDR1 SGHRS, CDR2 YFSETQ. This CDR3 spans 12 amino acids. The CDR3 DNA reads as TGCGCCAGCAGCTTCCGATACAATGAGCAGTTCTTC. Its translation: CASSFRYNEQFF.